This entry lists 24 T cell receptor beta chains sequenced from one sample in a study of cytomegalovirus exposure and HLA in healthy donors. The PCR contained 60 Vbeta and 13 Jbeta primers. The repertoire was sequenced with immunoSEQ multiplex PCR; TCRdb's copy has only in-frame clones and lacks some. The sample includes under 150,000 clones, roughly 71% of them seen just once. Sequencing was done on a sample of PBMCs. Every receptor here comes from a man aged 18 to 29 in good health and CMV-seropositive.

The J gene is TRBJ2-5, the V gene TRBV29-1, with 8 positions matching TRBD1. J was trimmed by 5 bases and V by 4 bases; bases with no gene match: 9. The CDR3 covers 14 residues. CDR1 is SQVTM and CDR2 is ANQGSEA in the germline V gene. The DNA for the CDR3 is TGCAGCGTTGTTTACAGGGGGAATCGGGAGACCCAGTACTTC. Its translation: CSVVYRGNRETQYF.

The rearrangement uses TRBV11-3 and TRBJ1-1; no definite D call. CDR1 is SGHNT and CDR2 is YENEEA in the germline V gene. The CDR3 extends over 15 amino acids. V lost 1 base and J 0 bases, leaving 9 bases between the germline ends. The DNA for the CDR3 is TGTGCCAGCAGCTTAGGAGAAATCATGAACACTGAAGCTTTCTTT. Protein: CASSLGEIMNTEAFF.

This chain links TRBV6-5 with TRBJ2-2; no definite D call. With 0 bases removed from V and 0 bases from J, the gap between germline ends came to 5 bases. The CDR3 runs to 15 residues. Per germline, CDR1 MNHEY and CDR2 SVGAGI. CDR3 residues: CASSYSPANTGELFF. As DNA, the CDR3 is TGTGCCAGCAGTTACTCCCCCGCGAACACCGGGGAGCTGTTTTTT.

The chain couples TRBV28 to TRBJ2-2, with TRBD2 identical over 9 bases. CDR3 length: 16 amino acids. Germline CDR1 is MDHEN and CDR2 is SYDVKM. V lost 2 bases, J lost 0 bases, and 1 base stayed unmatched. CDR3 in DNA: TGTGCCAGCAGTTTAGGCGGGGGGGCGAACACCGGGGAGCTGTTTTTT. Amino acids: CASSLGGGANTGELFF.

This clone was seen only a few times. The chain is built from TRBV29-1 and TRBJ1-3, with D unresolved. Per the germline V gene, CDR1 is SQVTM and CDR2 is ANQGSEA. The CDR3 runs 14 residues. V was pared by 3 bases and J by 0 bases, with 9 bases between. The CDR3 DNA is TGCAGCGTTGAGGCGGTAAGCTCTGGAAACACCATATATTTT. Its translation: CSVEAVSSGNTIYF.

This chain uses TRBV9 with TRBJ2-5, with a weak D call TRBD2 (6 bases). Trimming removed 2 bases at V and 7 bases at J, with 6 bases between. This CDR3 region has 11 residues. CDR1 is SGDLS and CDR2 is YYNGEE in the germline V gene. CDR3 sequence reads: CASSVGGTQYF. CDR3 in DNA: TGTGCCAGCAGCGTGGGGGGGACCCAGTACTTC.

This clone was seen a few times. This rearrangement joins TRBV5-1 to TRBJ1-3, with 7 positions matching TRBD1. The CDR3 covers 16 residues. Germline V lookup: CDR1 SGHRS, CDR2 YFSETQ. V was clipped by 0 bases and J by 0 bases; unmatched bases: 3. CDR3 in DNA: TGCGCCAGCAGCTTGGAGGGACAGCGCTCTGGAAACACCATATATTTT. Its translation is CASSLEGQRSGNTIYF. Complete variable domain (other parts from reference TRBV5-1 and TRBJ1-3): KAGVTQTPRYLIKTRGQQVTLSCSPISGHRSVSWYQQTPGQGLQFLFEYFSETQRNKGNFPGRFSGRQFSNSRSEMNVSTLELGDSALYLCASSLEGQRSGNTIYFGEGSWLTVV.

The CDR3 sequence is CASSGQGDSPLHF. The CDR3 bases are TGTGCCAGCAGTGGGCAGGGGGATTCACCCCTCCACTTT. V usage is TRBV2 and J usage is TRBJ1-6, with 7 bases fitting TRBD1. With 4 bases clipped from V and 8 bases from J, the junction kept 2 bases outside the gene matches. From germline, CDR1 is SNHLY and CDR2 FYNNEI. The CDR3 length is 13 residues.

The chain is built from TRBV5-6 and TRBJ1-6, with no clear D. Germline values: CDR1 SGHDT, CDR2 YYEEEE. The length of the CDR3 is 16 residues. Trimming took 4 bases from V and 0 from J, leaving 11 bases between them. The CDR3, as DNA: TGTGCCAGCAGCCCCGACGGGAGCTCCTATAATTCACCCCTCCACTTT. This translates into CASSPDGSSYNSPLHF.

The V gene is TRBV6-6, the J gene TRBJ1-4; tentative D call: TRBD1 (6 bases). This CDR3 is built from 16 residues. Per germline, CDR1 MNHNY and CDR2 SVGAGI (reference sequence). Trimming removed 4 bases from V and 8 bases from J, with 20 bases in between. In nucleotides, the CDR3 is TGTGCCAGCAGTTTCTCGAGCGGGGGGCGCGACGAAAAACTGTTTTTT. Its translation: CASSFSSGGRDEKLFF.

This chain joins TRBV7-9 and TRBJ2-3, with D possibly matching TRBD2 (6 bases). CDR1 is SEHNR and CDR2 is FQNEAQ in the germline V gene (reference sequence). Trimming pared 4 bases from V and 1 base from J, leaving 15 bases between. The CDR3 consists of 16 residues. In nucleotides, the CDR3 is TGTGCCAGCAGCTCCCAGGGCGGGATACGCACAGATACGCAGTATTTT. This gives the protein CASSSQGGIRTDTQYF.

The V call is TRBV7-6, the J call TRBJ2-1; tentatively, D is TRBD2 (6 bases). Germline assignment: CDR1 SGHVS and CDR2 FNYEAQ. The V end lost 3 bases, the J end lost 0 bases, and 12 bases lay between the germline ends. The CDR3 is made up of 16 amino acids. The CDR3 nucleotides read TGTGCCAGCAGCTTTGGGGAGGATCGCTCCTACAATGAGCAGTTCTTC. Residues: CASSFGEDRSYNEQFF.

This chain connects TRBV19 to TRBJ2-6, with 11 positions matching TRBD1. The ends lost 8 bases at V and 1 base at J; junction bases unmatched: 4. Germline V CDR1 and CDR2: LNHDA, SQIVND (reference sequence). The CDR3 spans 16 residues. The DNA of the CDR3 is TGTGCCAGTCGGACAGGGGGCATATCTGGGGCCAACGTCCTGACTTTC. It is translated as CASRTGGISGANVLTF.

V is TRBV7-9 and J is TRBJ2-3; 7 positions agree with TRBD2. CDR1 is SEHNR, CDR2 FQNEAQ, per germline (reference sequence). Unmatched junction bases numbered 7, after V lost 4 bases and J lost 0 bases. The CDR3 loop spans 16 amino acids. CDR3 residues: CASSSVPRESTDTQYF. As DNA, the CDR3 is TGTGCCAGCAGCTCGGTCCCGCGGGAGAGCACAGATACGCAGTATTTT.

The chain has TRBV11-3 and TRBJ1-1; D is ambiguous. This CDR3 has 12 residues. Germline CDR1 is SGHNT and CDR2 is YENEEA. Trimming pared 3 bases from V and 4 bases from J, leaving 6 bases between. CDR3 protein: CASSLRVTEAFF. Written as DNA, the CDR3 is TGTGCCAGCAGCTTGAGGGTCACTGAAGCTTTCTTT.

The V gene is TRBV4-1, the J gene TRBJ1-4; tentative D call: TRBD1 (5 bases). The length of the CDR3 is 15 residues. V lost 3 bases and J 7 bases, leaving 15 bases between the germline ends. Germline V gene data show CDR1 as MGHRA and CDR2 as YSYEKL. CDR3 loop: CASSQGGSGIEKLFF. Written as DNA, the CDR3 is TGCGCCAGCAGCCAGGGGGGTTCGGGGATTGAAAAACTGTTTTTT.

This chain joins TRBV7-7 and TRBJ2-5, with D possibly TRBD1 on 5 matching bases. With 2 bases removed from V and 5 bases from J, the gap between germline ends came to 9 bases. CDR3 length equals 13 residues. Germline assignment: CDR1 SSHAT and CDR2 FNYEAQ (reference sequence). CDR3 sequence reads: CASSLRWGETQYF. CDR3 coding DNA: TGTGCCAGCAGCTTACGGTGGGGCGAGACCCAGTACTTC.

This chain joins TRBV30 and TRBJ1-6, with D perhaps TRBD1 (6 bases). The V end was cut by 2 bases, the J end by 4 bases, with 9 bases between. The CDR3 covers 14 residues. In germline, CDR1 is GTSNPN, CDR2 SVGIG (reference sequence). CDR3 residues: CAWSRQAYNSPLHF. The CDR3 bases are TGTGCCTGGAGTCGACAGGCTTATAATTCACCCCTCCACTTT.

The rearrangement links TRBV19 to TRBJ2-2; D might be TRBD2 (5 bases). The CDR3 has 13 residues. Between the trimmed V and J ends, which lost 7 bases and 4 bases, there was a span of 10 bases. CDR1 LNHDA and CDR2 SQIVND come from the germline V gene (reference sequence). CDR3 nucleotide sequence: TGTGCCAGTAAGCTTGCGGGCACCGGGGAGCTGTTTTTT. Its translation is CASKLAGTGELFF.

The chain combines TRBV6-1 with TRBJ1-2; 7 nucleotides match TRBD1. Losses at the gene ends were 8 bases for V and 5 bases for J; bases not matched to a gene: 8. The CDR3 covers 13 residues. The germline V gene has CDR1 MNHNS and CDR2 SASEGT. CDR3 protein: CASYRGAGYGYTF. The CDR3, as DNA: TGTGCCAGCTACAGGGGCGCGGGGTATGGCTACACCTTC.

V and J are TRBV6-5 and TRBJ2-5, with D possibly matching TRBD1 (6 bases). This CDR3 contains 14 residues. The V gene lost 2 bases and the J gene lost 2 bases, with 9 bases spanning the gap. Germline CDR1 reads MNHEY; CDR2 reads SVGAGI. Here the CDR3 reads CASSYRTAQETQYF. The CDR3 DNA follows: TGTGCCAGCAGTTACAGGACAGCACAAGAGACCCAGTACTTC.

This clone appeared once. CDR3 sequence (DNA): TGTGCCAGCAGACAGGGTAGTGGCTACACCTTC. Protein: CASRQGSGYTF. The V and J genes are TRBV2 and TRBJ1-2; tentatively, D is TRBD1 (6 bases). V was clipped by 6 bases and J by 7 bases, with 9 bases between them. Germline V gives CDR1 SNHLY, CDR2 FYNNEI. The CDR3 runs to 11 residues.

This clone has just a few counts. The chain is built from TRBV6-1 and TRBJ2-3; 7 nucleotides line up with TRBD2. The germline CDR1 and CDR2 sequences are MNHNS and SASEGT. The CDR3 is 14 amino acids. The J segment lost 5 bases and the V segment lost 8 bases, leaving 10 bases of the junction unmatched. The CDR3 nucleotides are TGTGCCAGCGGAGGTGGGGCGGGGGTAGATACGCAGTATTTT. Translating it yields CASGGGAGVDTQYF.

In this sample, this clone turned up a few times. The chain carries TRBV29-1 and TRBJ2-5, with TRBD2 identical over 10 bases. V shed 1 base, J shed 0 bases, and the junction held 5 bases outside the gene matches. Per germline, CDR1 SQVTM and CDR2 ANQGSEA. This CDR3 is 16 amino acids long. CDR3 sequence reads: CSVEAWLAGDQETQYF. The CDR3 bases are TGCAGCGTTGAAGCCTGGCTAGCGGGGGACCAAGAGACCCAGTACTTC.